This TCR beta chain originates from a study of cytomegalovirus exposure and HLA in healthy donors. Study-level background: In an early release, HLA-typed donors contributed approximately 82 million unique TCR sequences.

Concerning this clone: Antigen specificity is unknown.

Regarding donors, all were healthy bone marrow donors. Study-level results: Using the classifier, cytomegalovirus status was reportedly diagnosed with high specificity and sensitivity. In vitro assays verified that a few CMV-associated chains recognized CMV antigens specifically.

In the PCR, 60 Vbeta and 13 Jbeta primers were used. Sequenced by immunoSEQ multiplex PCR; TCRdb stores in-frame clones only, minus some. The profile shows 100,000 to 150,000 clones, 15% of them singletons. The germline gives CDR1 SEHNR, CDR2 FQNEAQ (reference sequence). The CDR3 has 13 amino acids. J was trimmed by 9 bases and V by 6 bases; bases with no gene match: 6. The chain recombines TRBV7-9 with TRBJ2-1; 9 bases map to TRBD1. This clonotype was obtained from a young woman in good health and CMV-seronegative. The source material was PBMCs. CDR3 loop: CASRRTGEGEQFF. The CDR3 DNA reads as TGTGCCAGCAGGCGGACAGGGGAGGGTGAGCAGTTCTTC.